Included here is one T cell receptor beta chain sequence, with context. Its antigen remains unknown. The sample belongs to a study of T-cell memory formation after mild COVID-19. Findings and caveats of the study: Chiefly within CM and EM were the contracting CD4+ clones; CD8+ ones were within EMRA. Pre-infection memory carried some responding clones, suggesting that cross-reactive memory joined. Clones that shrank (day 15 to 85) were balanced CD4/CD8, whereas later expanders leaned CD4+.

CDR3 length equals 13 residues. Trimming took off 6 bases at V and 2 bases at J, with 10 bases between the two ends. Germline V gives CDR1 SGHAT, CDR2 FQDESV (reference sequence). One entry per CDR3 protein, called by TCRdb with MiXCR from the 5' RACE reads. The data show hundreds of thousands of distinct CDR3 sequences, 20% to 25% seen once. V gene TRBV11-1 combines with J gene TRBJ1-2; D might be TRBD1 (5 bases). This TCR came from an adult woman who had mild COVID-19 (a few samples of this study predate the infection). Cell type and time point are not known. The specimen sequenced was PBMCs or a T cell subset sorted from them (not recorded which). CDR3 in DNA: TGTGCCAGCAGACGTGACAGAAACTATGGCTACACCTTC. This sequence encodes CASRRDRNYGYTF.